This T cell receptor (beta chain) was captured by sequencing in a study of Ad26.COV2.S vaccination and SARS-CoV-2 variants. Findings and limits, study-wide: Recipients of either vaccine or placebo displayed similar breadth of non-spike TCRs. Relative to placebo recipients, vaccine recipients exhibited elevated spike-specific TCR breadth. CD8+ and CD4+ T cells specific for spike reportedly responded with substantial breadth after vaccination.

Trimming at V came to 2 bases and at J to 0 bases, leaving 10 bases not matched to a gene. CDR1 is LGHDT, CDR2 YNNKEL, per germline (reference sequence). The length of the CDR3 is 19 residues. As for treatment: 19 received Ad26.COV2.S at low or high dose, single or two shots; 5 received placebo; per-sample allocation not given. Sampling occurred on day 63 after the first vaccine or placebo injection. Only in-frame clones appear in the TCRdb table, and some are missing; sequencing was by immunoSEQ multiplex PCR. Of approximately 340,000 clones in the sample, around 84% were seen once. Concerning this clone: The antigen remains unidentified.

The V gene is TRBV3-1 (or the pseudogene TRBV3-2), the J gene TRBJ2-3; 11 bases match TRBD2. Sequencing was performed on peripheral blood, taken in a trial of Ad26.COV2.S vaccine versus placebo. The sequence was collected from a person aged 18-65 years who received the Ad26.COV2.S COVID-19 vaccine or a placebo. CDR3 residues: CASSQYGASGGPSTDTQYF. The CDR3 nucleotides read TGTGCCAGCAGCCAATATGGAGCTAGCGGGGGGCCTAGCACAGATACGCAGTATTTT.